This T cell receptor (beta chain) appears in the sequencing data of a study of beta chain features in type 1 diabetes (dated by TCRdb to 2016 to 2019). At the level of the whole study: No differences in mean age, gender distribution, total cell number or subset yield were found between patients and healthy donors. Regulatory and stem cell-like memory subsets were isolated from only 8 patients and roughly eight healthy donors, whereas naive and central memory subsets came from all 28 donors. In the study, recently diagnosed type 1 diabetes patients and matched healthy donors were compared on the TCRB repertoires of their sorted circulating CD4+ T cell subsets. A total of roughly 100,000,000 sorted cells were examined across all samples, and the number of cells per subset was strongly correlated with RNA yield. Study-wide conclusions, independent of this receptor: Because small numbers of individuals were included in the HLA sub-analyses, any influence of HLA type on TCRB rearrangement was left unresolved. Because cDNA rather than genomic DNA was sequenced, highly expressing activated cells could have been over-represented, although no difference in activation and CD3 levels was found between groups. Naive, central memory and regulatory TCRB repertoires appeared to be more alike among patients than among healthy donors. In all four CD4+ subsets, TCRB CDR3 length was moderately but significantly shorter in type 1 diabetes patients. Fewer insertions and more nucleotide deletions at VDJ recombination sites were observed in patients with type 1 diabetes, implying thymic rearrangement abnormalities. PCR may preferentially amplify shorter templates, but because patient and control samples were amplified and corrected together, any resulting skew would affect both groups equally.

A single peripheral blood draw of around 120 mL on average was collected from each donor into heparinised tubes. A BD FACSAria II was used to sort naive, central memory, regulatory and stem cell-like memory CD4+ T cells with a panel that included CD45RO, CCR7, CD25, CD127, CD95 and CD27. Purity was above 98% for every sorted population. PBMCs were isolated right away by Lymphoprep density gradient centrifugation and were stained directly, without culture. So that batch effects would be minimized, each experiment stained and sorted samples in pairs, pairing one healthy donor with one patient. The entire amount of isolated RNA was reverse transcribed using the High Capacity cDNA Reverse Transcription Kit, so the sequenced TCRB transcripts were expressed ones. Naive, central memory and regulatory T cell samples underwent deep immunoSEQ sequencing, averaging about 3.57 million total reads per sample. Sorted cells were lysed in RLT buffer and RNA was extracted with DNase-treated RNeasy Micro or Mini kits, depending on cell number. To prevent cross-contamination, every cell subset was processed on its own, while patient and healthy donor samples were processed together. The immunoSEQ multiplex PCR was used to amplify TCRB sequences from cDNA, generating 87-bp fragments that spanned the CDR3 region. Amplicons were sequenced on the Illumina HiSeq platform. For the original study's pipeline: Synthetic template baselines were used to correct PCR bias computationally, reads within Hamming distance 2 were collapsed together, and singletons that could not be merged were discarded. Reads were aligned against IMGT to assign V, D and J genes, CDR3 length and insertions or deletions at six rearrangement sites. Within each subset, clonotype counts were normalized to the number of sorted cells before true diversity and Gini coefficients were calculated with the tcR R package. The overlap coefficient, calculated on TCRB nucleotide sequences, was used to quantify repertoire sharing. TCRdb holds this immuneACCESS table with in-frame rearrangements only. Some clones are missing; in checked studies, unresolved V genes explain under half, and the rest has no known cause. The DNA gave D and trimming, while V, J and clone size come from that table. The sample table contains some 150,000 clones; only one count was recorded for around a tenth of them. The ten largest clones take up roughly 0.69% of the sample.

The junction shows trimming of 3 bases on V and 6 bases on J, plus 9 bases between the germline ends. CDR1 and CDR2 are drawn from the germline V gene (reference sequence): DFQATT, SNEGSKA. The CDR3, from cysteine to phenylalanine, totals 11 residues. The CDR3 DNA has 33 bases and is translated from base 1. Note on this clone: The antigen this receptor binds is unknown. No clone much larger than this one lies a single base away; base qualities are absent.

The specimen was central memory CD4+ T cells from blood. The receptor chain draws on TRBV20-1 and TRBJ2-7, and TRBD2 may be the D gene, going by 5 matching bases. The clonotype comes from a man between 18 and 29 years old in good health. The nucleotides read TGCAGTGCTAGGAAGGACTCCGAGCAGTACTTC. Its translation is CSARKDSEQYF.